Presented here are 26 T cell receptor beta chains from one specimen sequenced in a study of blood T cell repertoires in COVID-19. Produced via immunoSEQ multiplex PCR; TCRdb's table is partial and in-frame only. In the table there are 100,000 or so clones, roughly 79% of which are singletons. The sample was peripheral blood. These receptors came from a woman in her seventies with acute or convalescent COVID-19.

The genes are TRBV24-1 and TRBJ1-1; 11 bases align to TRBD1. Germline lookup yields CDR1 KGHDR and CDR2 SFDVKD. This CDR3 has 17 amino acids. The V and J ends lost 3 bases and 4 bases, in that order; junction bases with no gene match: 9. The CDR3 coding sequence is TGTGCCACCAGTGATGGCTCCGGGACAGGGGGATCCACTGAAGCTTTCTTT. Translation: CATSDGSGTGGSTEAFF.

The chain combines TRBV10-3 with TRBJ2-1; TRBD2 is a possible D gene (5 bases). The CDR3 runs 14 residues. In germline, CDR1 is ENHRY, CDR2 SYGVKD. The ends were cut back, 9 bases at V and 3 bases at J, with 15 bases in the middle. The CDR3, as DNA: TGTGCCATAGCGGCTGGACCCCTCTACAATGAGCAGTTCTTC. It translates to CAIAAGPLYNEQFF.

The rearrangement links TRBV2 to TRBJ1-2; 8 bases line up with TRBD1. The length of the CDR3 is 12 residues. V lost 7 bases to trimming and J lost 8 bases; unmatched junction nucleotides: 6. Germline V gene data show CDR1 as SNHLY and CDR2 as FYNNEI. In DNA, the CDR3 is TGTGCCAGCACGCAGGGGGCGCAGGGCTACACCTTC. Protein product: CASTQGAQGYTF.

The chain employs TRBV5-6 and TRBJ1-1; D remains unclear. Trimming took 5 bases from V and 0 from J, leaving 11 bases between them. The CDR3 consists of 14 residues. Germline V gene sequence: CDR1 SGHDT, CDR2 YYEEEE. The CDR3 nucleotides read TGTGCCAGCAGGGAGACTGGTATGAACACTGAAGCTTTCTTT. Translation: CASRETGMNTEAFF.

V and J are TRBV2 and TRBJ2-6, with 7 nucleotides matching TRBD1. CDR1 and CDR2 (germline): SNHLY, FYNNEI. CDR3 size: 20 residues. With 6 bases clipped from V and 4 bases from J, the junction kept 21 bases outside the gene matches. The DNA for the CDR3 is TGTGCCAGCAGCAAAACCGGAAGAGGGACAGACCCTACCGGGGCCAACGTCCTGACTTTC. Amino acids: CASSKTGRGTDPTGANVLTF. Looking up the rest from reference TRBV2 and TRBJ2-6 gives the full variable domain: EPEVTQTPSHQVTQMGQEVILRCVPISNHLYFYWYRQILGQKVEFLVSFYNNEISEKSEIFDDQFSVERPDGSNFTLKIRSTKLEDSAMYFCASSKTGRGTDPTGANVLTFGAGSRLTVL.

V gene TRBV19 combines with J gene TRBJ1-3; D is perhaps TRBD1 (6 bases). The germline V and J ends were trimmed by 7 bases and 1 base, with 8 bases remaining between them. CDR1 and CDR2 from the germline V gene are LNHDA and SQIVND (reference sequence). The CDR3 is 13 amino acids. The CDR3, as DNA: TGTGCCAGTAACCAGGGGTCTGGAAACACCATATATTTT. Protein: CASNQGSGNTIYF.

In this sample, this clone turned up a few times. The chain links TRBV2 to TRBJ2-2; TRBD1 might be the D (6 bases). Per germline, CDR1 SNHLY and CDR2 FYNNEI. Trimming removed 8 bases at V and 0 bases at J, with 16 bases between. This CDR3 is 16 amino acids long. CDR3 DNA: TGTGCCAGCGTGCCCGTCGGGACATCGAACACCGGGGAGCTGTTTTTT. Translation gives CASVPVGTSNTGELFF.

This chain connects TRBV7-9 to TRBJ1-2; 8 bases line up with TRBD1. This CDR3 contains 16 residues. From germline, CDR1 is SEHNR and CDR2 FQNEAQ (reference sequence). The junction had 14 bases not matched to a gene; V was cut back by 5 bases and J by 6 bases. The CDR3 coding sequence is TGTGCCAGCAGCCGTATGTTCGGGGCAGGGGGCGATGGCTACACCTTC. Protein: CASSRMFGAGGDGYTF.

This chain's CDR3 is CACLQGARETQYF. CDR3 sequence (DNA): TGTGCCTGCCTACAGGGGGCGCGAGAGACCCAGTACTTC. The chain employs TRBV30 and TRBJ2-5, with 9 bases fitting TRBD1. Looked up from germline, CDR1 is GTSNPN and CDR2 is SVGIG (reference sequence). This CDR3 contains 13 residues. V lost 6 bases to trimming and J lost 4 bases; unmatched junction nucleotides: 6.

This clone was seen only a few times. The chain is built from TRBV5-6 and TRBJ2-1, with TRBD1 matching 10 bases. Looked up from germline, CDR1 is SGHDT and CDR2 is YYEEEE. V lost 3 bases, J lost 7 bases, and 7 bases stayed unmatched. The CDR3 is 15 residues long. The CDR3 here is CASSYPGQGLNEQFF. CDR3 in DNA: TGTGCCAGCAGCTATCCGGGACAGGGGTTGAATGAGCAGTTCTTC.

The rearrangement uses TRBV29-1 and TRBJ2-7; perhaps TRBD2 as D (5 bases). This CDR3 region has 12 residues. Germline lookup yields CDR1 SQVTM and CDR2 ANQGSEA. The V end lost 6 bases, the J end lost 3 bases, and 12 bases lay between the germline ends. The CDR3 spells CSVAGLSYEQYF. The DNA of the CDR3 is TGCAGCGTAGCCGGACTGAGCTACGAGCAGTACTTC.

The chain employs TRBV5-1 and TRBJ2-7; 7 positions agree with TRBD1. Per germline, CDR1 SGHRS and CDR2 YFSETQ. The CDR3 runs to 13 residues. The V and J ends lost 4 bases and 3 bases, in that order; junction bases with no gene match: 4. CDR3 nucleotides: TGCGCCAGCAGCGCTCGGGACAGCTACGAGCAGTACTTC. It yields the protein CASSARDSYEQYF.

The chain couples TRBV11-2 to TRBJ2-7; TRBD1 is a possible D gene (5 bases). Trimming left V 3 bases short and J 3 bases short, with 9 bases between. The CDR3 sequence is 13 residues long. The germline V gene encodes CDR1 SGHAT and CDR2 FQNNGV. Here the CDR3 DNA reads TGTGCCAGCAGCTTGACAGAGCGCTACGAGCAGTACTTC. Its protein product is CASSLTERYEQYF. Filled out from reference TRBV11-2 and TRBJ2-7, the complete variable domain reads EAGVAQSPRYKIIEKRQSVAFWCNPISGHATLYWYQQILGQGPKLLIQFQNNGVVDDSQLPKDRFSAERLKGVDSTLKIQPAKLEDSAVYLCASSLTERYEQYFGPGTRLTVT.

The J gene is TRBJ2-7, the V gene TRBV4-1; D is possibly TRBD2 (6 bases). The V gene's germline CDR1 is MGHRA and CDR2 YSYEKL. CDR3 length: 15 amino acids. Between the trimmed V and J ends, which lost 4 bases and 2 bases, there was a span of 15 bases. The CDR3 sequence: CASSRNELAPYEQYF. Here the CDR3 DNA reads TGCGCCAGCAGCCGGAATGAACTAGCCCCCTACGAGCAGTACTTC.

V usage is TRBV7-9 and J usage is TRBJ2-3, with 7 positions matching TRBD2. Germline V gene sequence: CDR1 SEHNR, CDR2 FQNEAQ (reference sequence). This CDR3 is 15 amino acids long. V gave up 4 bases and J gave up 0 bases; unmatched junction bases: 4. Here the CDR3 reads CASSYPGLSTDTQYF. CDR3 bases: TGTGCCAGCAGCTATCCGGGACTAAGCACAGATACGCAGTATTTT.

This clone is a singleton in its sample. This chain links TRBV2 with TRBJ2-3; tentatively, D is TRBD1 (6 bases). CDR1 and CDR2 from the germline V gene are SNHLY and FYNNEI. The CDR3 contains 13 residues. V lost 10 bases and J 6 bases, leaving 17 bases between the germline ends. The CDR3 region is CANLGALSDTQYF. DNA for the CDR3: TGTGCCAATTTGGGGGCCTTGTCCGATACGCAGTATTTT.

The chain has TRBV3-1 (or the pseudogene TRBV3-2) and TRBJ2-5, with TRBD2 matching over 8 bases. V lost 5 bases to trimming and J lost 2 bases; unmatched junction nucleotides: 7. The CDR3 extends over 15 amino acids. Germline values: CDR1 LGHDT, CDR2 YNNKEL (reference sequence). CDR3 in DNA: TGTGCCAGCAGCGGCGCCGGGACTAGTCAAGAGACCCAGTACTTC. It codes for CASSGAGTSQETQYF.

V is TRBV20-1 and J is TRBJ2-7; 7 nucleotides align to TRBD1. With 3 bases clipped from V and 2 bases from J, the junction kept 7 bases outside the gene matches. The CDR3 sequence is 14 residues long. Looked up from germline, CDR1 is DFQATT and CDR2 is SNEGSKA (reference sequence). CDR3 protein: CSASRDRVPYEQYF. For the CDR3, the DNA is TGCAGTGCTAGTCGCGACAGGGTTCCCTACGAGCAGTACTTC.

This clone occurred a few times. The chain joins TRBV2 to TRBJ1-1; a weak D match, TRBD1 (5 bases). Germline-derived CDR1 and CDR2 are SNHLY and FYNNEI. V gave up 4 bases and J gave up 5 bases, with 14 bases separating them. This CDR3 contains 14 residues. As DNA, the CDR3 is TGTGCCAGCAGTGGAGGGGAGGGGAATACTGAAGCTTTCTTT. It encodes CASSGGEGNTEAFF. Together with reference TRBV2 and TRBJ1-1, the CDR3 gives the full variable domain: EPEVTQTPSHQVTQMGQEVILRCVPISNHLYFYWYRQILGQKVEFLVSFYNNEISEKSEIFDDQFSVERPDGSNFTLKIRSTKLEDSAMYFCASSGGEGNTEAFFGQGTRLTVV.

The V call is TRBV5-4, the J call TRBJ2-5; 8 nucleotides align to TRBD1. The CDR3 is made up of 15 amino acids. The germline V gene has CDR1 SGHNT and CDR2 YYREEE (reference sequence). Unmatched junction bases numbered 7, after V lost 4 bases and J lost 2 bases. CDR3 amino acids: CASSGGQGRQETQYF. CDR3 coding DNA: TGTGCCAGCAGCGGTGGACAGGGTCGACAAGAGACCCAGTACTTC.

J is TRBJ1-5 and V is TRBV6-2 or TRBV6-3; TRBD1 matches 8 bases. Germline trimming cut 7 bases from V and 2 bases from J; bases unmatched to any gene: 4. The CDR3 spans 14 residues. The germline V gene has CDR1 MNHEY and CDR2 SVGEGT. The CDR3 nucleotides read TGTGCCAGCACCCCGACAGGGGGCAATCAGCCCCAGCATTTT. This codes for CASTPTGGNQPQHF.

The gene calls are TRBV2 and TRBJ2-3; the match to TRBD2 covers 8 bases. V shed 3 bases and J 2 bases; nucleotides not matched to a gene: 7. The CDR3 runs 16 residues. From germline, CDR1 is SNHLY and CDR2 FYNNEI. CDR3 in DNA: TGTGCCAGCAGTGAGCGCAGCGGGGGAACCACAGATACGCAGTATTTT. Its protein product is CASSERSGGTTDTQYF.

The chain combines TRBV5-6 with TRBJ2-7; D may be TRBD1 (8 bases). Per the germline V gene, CDR1 is SGHDT and CDR2 is YYEEEE. The CDR3 consists of 15 residues. Trimming left V 6 bases short and J 0 bases short, with 16 bases between. CDR3 loop: CASTEGGTGSYEQYF. CDR3 in DNA: TGTGCCAGCACCGAGGGGGGGACAGGCTCCTACGAGCAGTACTTC.

The V gene is TRBV6-2 or TRBV6-3, the J gene TRBJ1-2, with 7 bases that match TRBD1. Trimming at V came to 0 bases and at J to 8 bases, leaving 6 bases not matched to a gene. The germline V gene has CDR1 MNHEY and CDR2 SVGEGT. The CDR3 is 14 residues long. CDR3 protein: CASSYSPGGRGYTF. CDR3 DNA: TGTGCCAGCAGTTACTCTCCAGGGGGTCGAGGCTACACCTTC.

The genes are TRBV6-5 and TRBJ2-3; D might be TRBD1 (6 bases). The length of the CDR3 is 13 residues. The V end lost 10 bases, the J end lost 2 bases, and 13 bases lay between the germline ends. The germline CDR1 and CDR2 sequences are MNHEY and SVGAGI. The CDR3 here is CATWGQHTDTQYF. The DNA for the CDR3 is TGTGCCACCTGGGGGCAGCACACAGATACGCAGTATTTT.

The chain carries TRBV6-5 and TRBJ2-4; 9 nucleotides align to TRBD2. The germline CDR1 and CDR2 sequences are MNHEY and SVGAGI. V gave up 6 bases and J gave up 8 bases; unmatched junction bases: 8. The CDR3 loop spans 14 amino acids. CDR3 in amino acids: CASRPGLANYIQYF. CDR3 nucleotide sequence: TGTGCCAGCAGGCCGGGACTAGCTAATTACATTCAGTACTTC.